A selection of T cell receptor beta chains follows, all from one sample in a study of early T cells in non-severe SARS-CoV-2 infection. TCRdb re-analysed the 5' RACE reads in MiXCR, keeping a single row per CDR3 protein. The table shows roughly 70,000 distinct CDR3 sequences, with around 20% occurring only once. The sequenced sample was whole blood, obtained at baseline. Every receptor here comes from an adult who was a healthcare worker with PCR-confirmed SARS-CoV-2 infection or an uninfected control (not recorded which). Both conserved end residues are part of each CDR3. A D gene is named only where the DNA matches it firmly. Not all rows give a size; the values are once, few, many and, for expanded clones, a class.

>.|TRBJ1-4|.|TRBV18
TGTGCCAGCTCGTCGGGGTCAGCTAATGAAAAACTGTTTTTT
CASSSGSANEKLFF
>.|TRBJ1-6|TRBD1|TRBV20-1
TGCAGTGCTACCGACTCCGGGACAGGCAATTCACCCCTCCACTTT
CSATDSGTGNSPLHF
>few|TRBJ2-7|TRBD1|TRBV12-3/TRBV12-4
TGTGCCAGCAGTCCCTGGACAGGGGCCTCCTACGAGCAGTACTTC
CASSPWTGASYEQYF
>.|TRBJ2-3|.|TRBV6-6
TGTGCCAGCAGTTACTCAGGAGGGACAGTCGCTAGCACAGATACGCAGTATTTT
CASSYSGGTVASTDTQYF
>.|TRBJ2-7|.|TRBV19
TGTGCCAGTGACAGTTCCTACGAGCAGTACTTC
CASDSSYEQYF
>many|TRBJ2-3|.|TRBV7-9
TGTGCCAGCAGCGCTACTACAGATACGCAGTATTTT
CASSATTDTQYF
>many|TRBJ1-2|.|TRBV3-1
TGTGCCAGCAGCCAAGAAAGGAGGGCCTTCTATGGCTACACCTTC
CASSQERRAFYGYTF
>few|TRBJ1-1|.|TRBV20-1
TGCAGTGCTAGACAGGCCGATGAAGCTTTCTTT
CSARQADEAFF
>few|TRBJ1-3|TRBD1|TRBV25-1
TGTGCCAGCAGTGAAGGTGGACAGGGGGCAGACACCATATATTTT
CASSEGGQGADTIYF
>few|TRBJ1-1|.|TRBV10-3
TGTGCCATCGGTTGGGACGGTGAGGGCCAAGCTTTCTTT
CAIGWDGEGQAFF
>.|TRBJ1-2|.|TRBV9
TGTGCCAGCAGCACCGGACAGCCTTATGGCTACACCTTC
CASSTGQPYGYTF
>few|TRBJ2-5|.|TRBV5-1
TGCGCCAGCAGCTTGGTAGGAGTATCCCCAGAGACCCAGTACTTC
CASSLVGVSPETQYF
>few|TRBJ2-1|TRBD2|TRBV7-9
TGTGCCAGCAGGTTAGCGGGACCAAGGGATGAGCAGTTCTTC
CASRLAGPRDEQFF
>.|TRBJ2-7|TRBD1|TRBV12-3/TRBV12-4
TGTGCCAGCAGTCGACAGGGGTACGAGCAGTACTTC
CASSRQGYEQYF
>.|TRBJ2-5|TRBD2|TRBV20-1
TGCAGTGCTGAGAGCGGGGGTGAGACCCAGTACTTC
CSAESGGETQYF
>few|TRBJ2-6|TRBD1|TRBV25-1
TGTGCCAGCAGCGCGGGACAGGGCCTCTCTGGGGCCAACGTCCTGACTTTC
CASSAGQGLSGANVLTF
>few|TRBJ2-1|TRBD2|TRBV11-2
TGTGCCAGCAGCTTAGCCCCACTGTTGGCGGGGGGGCGTGAGCAGTTCTTC
CASSLAPLLAGGREQFF
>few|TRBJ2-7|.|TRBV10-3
TGTGCCATTTCCCTAGGCGACTACGAGCAGTACTTC
CAISLGDYEQYF
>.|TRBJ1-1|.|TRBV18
TGTGCCAGCTCTCCCCTGGGGGAAAAAAGAGGTGAAGCTTTCTTT
CASSPLGEKRGEAFF
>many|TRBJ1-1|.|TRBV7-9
TGTGCCAGCAGCCTGTTCGGAGACACTGAAGCTTTCTTT
CASSLFGDTEAFF
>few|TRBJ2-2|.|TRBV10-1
TGCGCCATCAACAGGGCCGGGGAGCTGTTTTTT
CAINRAGELFF
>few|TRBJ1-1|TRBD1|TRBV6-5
TGTGCCAGTGTACAGGGGGGCACTGAAGCTTTCTTT
CASVQGGTEAFF
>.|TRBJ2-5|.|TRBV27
TGTGCCAGCAGTCGGCGGGGAGGGGGAGACCACGGGACCCAGTACTTC
CASSRRGGGDHGTQYF
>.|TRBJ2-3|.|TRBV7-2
TGTGCCAGCAGCTCTGACGGAACAGATACGCAGTATTTT
CASSSDGTDTQYF
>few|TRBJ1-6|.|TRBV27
TGTGCCAGCAGTGGAATGGTTAATTCACCCCTCCACTTT
CASSGMVNSPLHF
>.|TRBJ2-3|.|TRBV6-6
TGTGCCAGCAGTTACGACATCAAGAAGATGGGGGATACGCAGTATTTT
CASSYDIKKMGDTQYF
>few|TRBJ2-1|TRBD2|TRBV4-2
TGTGCCAGCAGCCAGGGACTAGCGGAAGGATACAATGAGCAGTTCTTC
CASSQGLAEGYNEQFF
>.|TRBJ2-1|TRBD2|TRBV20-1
TGCAGTGCTAGGGCTAGCGGGGATACTCTCTCCTACAATGAGCAGTTCTTC
CSARASGDTLSYNEQFF
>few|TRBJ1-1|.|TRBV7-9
TGTGCCAGCAGCTTAGCCAGGGAAAGGGGTGAAGCTTTCTTT
CASSLARERGEAFF
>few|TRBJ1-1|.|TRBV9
TGTGCCAGCAGCGTAGGCTCGGCCCAGAACACTGAAGCTTTCTTT
CASSVGSAQNTEAFF
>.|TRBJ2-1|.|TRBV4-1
TGCGCCAGCAGCCTCCCCCCGGGAGTTTCCTACAATGAGCAGTTCTTC
CASSLPPGVSYNEQFF
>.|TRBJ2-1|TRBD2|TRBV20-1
TGCAGTGCAGAGAAAAGTCTAGCGGGGGACAATGAGCAGTTCTTC
CSAEKSLAGDNEQFF
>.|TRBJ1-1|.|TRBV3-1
TGTGCCAGCAGCCAAGAAACAGGGATTAAAAATGAAGCTTTCTTT
CASSQETGIKNEAFF
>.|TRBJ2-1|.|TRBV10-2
TGCGCCAGCAGTGAGCCCCGACTGGCTGGACCCGGGGCGCATGAGCAGTTCTTC
CASSEPRLAGPGAHEQFF
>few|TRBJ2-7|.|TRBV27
TGTGCCAGCAGTTTGCGGATAGGGGCCTACGAGCAGTACTTC
CASSLRIGAYEQYF
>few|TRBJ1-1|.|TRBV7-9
TGTGCCAGCGCACCCCAACGGTCCTATGAAGCTTTCTTT
CASAPQRSYEAFF
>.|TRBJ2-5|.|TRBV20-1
TGCAGTGCTAGAGCGGGAGAGACCCAGTACTTC
CSARAGETQYF
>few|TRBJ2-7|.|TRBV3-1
TGTGCCAGCAGCCAAGATCGCGAGCAGTACTTC
CASSQDREQYF
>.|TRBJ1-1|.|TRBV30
TGTGCCTGGAGTGTAAGAGGGAATGAAGCTTTCTTT
CAWSVRGNEAFF
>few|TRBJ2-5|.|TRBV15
TGTGCCACCAGCAGTGTGGTCGGGCAAGAGACCCAGTACTTC
CATSSVVGQETQYF
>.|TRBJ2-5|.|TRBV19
TGTGCCAGTAGTGGGTCTGGAAGGGAGACCCAGTACTTC
CASSGSGRETQYF
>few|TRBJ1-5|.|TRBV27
TGTGCCAGCAGTTCCCTTGGGGAGGGCTGGAATCAGCCCCAGCATTTT
CASSSLGEGWNQPQHF
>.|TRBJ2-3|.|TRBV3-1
TGTGCCAGCAGCCAAGAGGATTGGGGTACGCAGTATTTT
CASSQEDWGTQYF
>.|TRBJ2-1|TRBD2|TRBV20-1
TGCAGTGCTAGTTCCGGGGGGGCCCGTAATGAGCAGTTCTTC
CSASSGGARNEQFF
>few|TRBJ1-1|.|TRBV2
TGTGCCAGCAGTGAAGAGGGGAACACTGAAGCTTTCTTT
CASSEEGNTEAFF